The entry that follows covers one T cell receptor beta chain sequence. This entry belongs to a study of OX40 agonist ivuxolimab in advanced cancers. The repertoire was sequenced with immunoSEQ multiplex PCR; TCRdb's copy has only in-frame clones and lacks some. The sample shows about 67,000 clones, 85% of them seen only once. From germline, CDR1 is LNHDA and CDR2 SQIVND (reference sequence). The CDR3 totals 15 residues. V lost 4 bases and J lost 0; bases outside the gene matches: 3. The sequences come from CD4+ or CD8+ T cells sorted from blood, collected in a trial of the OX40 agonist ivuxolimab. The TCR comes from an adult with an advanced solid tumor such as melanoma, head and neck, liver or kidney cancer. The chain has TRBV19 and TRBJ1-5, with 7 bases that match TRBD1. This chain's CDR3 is CASSTWTGSNQPQHF. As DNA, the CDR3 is TGTGCCAGTAGTACCTGGACAGGTAGCAATCAGCCCCAGCATTTT.